The 9 T cell receptor beta chains below come from one sample, sequenced in a study of blood T cell repertoires in COVID-19. Measured with immunoSEQ multiplex PCR; TCRdb has only the in-frame clones, and not every one. The repertoire includes hundreds of thousands of clones, around four fifths of them detected once, and 4% to 5% sits in the top ten. The sample taken for sequencing was peripheral blood. All receptors derive from a woman between 70 and 85 years old with acute or convalescent COVID-19.

The chain recombines TRBV18 with TRBJ1-2; 7 nucleotides line up with TRBD1. V dropped 5 bases and J dropped 2; count of bases not matched to a gene: 8. This CDR3 contains 15 residues. In germline, CDR1 is KGHSH, CDR2 LQKENI. This chain's CDR3 is CASSTSTGPNYGYTF. The CDR3 DNA is TGTGCCAGCTCAACTTCGACAGGGCCCAACTATGGCTACACCTTC.

The rearrangement links TRBV5-1 to TRBJ2-3; 8 bases align to TRBD2. The CDR3 runs 14 residues. V lost 4 bases to trimming and J lost 6 bases; unmatched junction nucleotides: 7. Germline CDR1 and CDR2: SGHRS and YFSETQ. The CDR3 is CASSPGVAGDTQYF. CDR3 DNA sequence: TGCGCCAGCAGCCCCGGGGTAGCGGGGGATACGCAGTATTTT.

The rearrangement links TRBV7-9 to TRBJ1-5; D possibly corresponds to TRBD1 (6 bases). The CDR3 runs 16 residues. The germline V gene encodes CDR1 SEHNR and CDR2 FQNEAQ (reference sequence). V was pared by 0 bases and J by 2 bases, with 11 bases between. CDR3 loop: CASSLAAGVGNQPQHF. The CDR3, as DNA: TGTGCCAGCAGCTTAGCGGCAGGGGTTGGCAATCAGCCCCAGCATTTT.

The rearrangement uses TRBV18 and TRBJ1-1; a possible D gene is TRBD1 (5 bases). Germline V gene data show CDR1 as KGHSH and CDR2 as LQKENI. The CDR3 loop spans 16 amino acids. V gave up 2 bases and J gave up 1 base, with 14 bases separating them. The CDR3 coding sequence is TGTGCCAGCTCACCAGGTGGGGGGTTACAGAACACTGAAGCTTTCTTT. This encodes CASSPGGGLQNTEAFF.

J is TRBJ2-3 and V is TRBV6-2 or TRBV6-3; 13 nucleotides line up with TRBD2. V lost 5 bases, J lost 1 base, and 6 bases stayed unmatched. This CDR3 comprises 17 residues. In germline, CDR1 is MNHEY, CDR2 SVGEGT. CDR3 protein: CASSSPGTSGGTDTQYF. CDR3 nucleotides: TGTGCCAGCAGTAGTCCCGGGACTAGCGGGGGCACAGATACGCAGTATTTT.

The CDR3 nucleotides read TGTGCCAGTAGTATCTCTCAGGGCTCCTCTGGGGCCAACGTCCTGACTTTC. Its translation: CASSISQGSSGANVLTF. The chain couples TRBV19 to TRBJ2-6; tentatively, D is TRBD1 (5 bases). This CDR3 region has 17 residues. The V end lost 3 bases, the J end lost 0 bases, and 12 bases lay between the germline ends. In germline, CDR1 is LNHDA, CDR2 SQIVND (reference sequence).

J is TRBJ1-1 and V is TRBV20-1; maybe TRBD1 (6 bases). V lost 3 bases to trimming and J lost 4 bases, with 9 bases between them. CDR3 length: 12 residues. From germline, CDR1 is DFQATT and CDR2 SNEGSKA (reference sequence). This CDR3 reads CSASLRGTEAFF. The CDR3 DNA follows: TGCAGTGCTAGTCTCAGGGGCACTGAAGCTTTCTTT.

Only one count was recorded for this clone. The chain links TRBV5-4 to TRBJ2-3, with D perhaps TRBD2 (6 bases). Trimming removed 3 bases at V and 1 base at J, with 12 bases between. The germline gives CDR1 SGHNT, CDR2 YYREEE (reference sequence). The CDR3 runs 15 residues. In nucleotides, the CDR3 is TGTGCCAGCAGCTCACGGGGGACGGGCACAGATACGCAGTATTTT. Encoded protein: CASSSRGTGTDTQYF.

This chain uses TRBV27 with TRBJ1-2, with TRBD1 identical over 8 bases. The CDR3 covers 15 residues. The ends lost 3 bases at V and 5 bases at J; junction bases unmatched: 8. The germline gives CDR1 MNHEY, CDR2 SMNVEV (reference sequence). The CDR3 sequence is CASSFIGQGLYGYTF. As DNA, the CDR3 is TGTGCCAGCAGTTTTATCGGACAGGGTCTTTATGGCTACACCTTC.